This T cell receptor (beta chain) derives from a study of breast tumors, draining lymph nodes, adjacent tissues. Points from the study as a whole: Compared with lymph nodes, tumors were less diverse; compared with nontumor tissue, more.

Trimming removed 0 bases at V and 0 bases at J, with 18 bases between. CDR3 length equals 19 residues. The germline V gene encodes CDR1 MGHRA and CDR2 YSYEKL. MiXCR, applied by TCRdb to the multiplex PCR reads, yields one record per CDR3 protein. The table records some 100,000 distinct CDR3 sequences, about 20% of them present only once. This clonotype came up many times. Its antigen is undetermined. The lymph nodes were axillary draining lymph nodes from breast cancer patients. The receptor was derived from a female donor with breast cancer. Some clones in this sample may be carry-over from other donors' samples. Sequencing was carried out using axillary lymph node tissue. The rearrangement joins TRBV4-1 to TRBJ1-5, with D tentatively TRBD1 (5 bases). The CDR3: CASSQEEWGFGVSNQPQHF. The CDR3 coding sequence is TGCGCCAGCAGCCAAGAAGAATGGGGGTTCGGGGTTAGCAATCAGCCCCAGCATTTT.